Detailed here is one TCR beta chain. The antigen is not known. TCRdb keeps only in-frame clones here, not all; method: immunoSEQ multiplex PCR. Of over 750,000 clones in the sample, 96% were seen once. This record comes from a study of shared clonotypes between healthy human individuals. The study, taken as a whole, reports: The researchers took only blood, and tissue repertoires probably look different.

The CDR3 loop spans 15 amino acids. Per germline, CDR1 MGHRA and CDR2 YSYEKL. V lost 0 bases and J lost 5, with 13 bases in between. Terminally differentiated effector memory CD45RA+ cells were excluded by CCR7 positive selection of CD45RO-negative cells. The V gene is TRBV4-1, the J gene TRBJ1-2; possible D gene TRBD1, 6 bases. Sequenced sample: naive CD8+ T cells sorted from blood. The sequence derives from a man aged 25-45 years in good health. DNA for the CDR3: TGCGCCAGCAGCCAAGATCTGGTGGACAGATATGGCTACACCTTC. It is translated as CASSQDLVDRYGYTF.